This T cell receptor beta chain derives from a study of blood T cell repertoires in COVID-19. Study-level background: Nucleic acid was either cDNA or gDNA, and it came from T cells, B-cell-depleted T cells, or PBMCs.

This CDR3 comprises 14 residues. Per the germline V gene, CDR1 is SEHNR and CDR2 is FQNEAQ (reference sequence). Trimming removed 9 bases from V and 1 base from J; junction bases left unmatched: 5. Methods used by the authors: Reference gene primer amplification in the assay estimated nucleated cell counts. TCRdb's table, derived via immunoSEQ multiplex PCR, lists solely in-frame clones and lacks some. Clonal size and the V and J genes are those of that table, whereas D and trimming came from the DNA. The sample yields 27,000 or so clones, around four fifths seen once. The sequenced sample consisted of peripheral blood. The receptor was derived from a man between 65 and 80 years old with acute or convalescent COVID-19. V is TRBV7-9 and J is TRBJ2-2, with TRBD1 matching over 7 bases. In DNA form, the CDR3 reads TGTGCCAGAACCGGGACAGAGAACACCGGGGAGCTGTTTTTT. Translation: CARTGTENTGELFF.